Listed here are 31 T cell receptor beta chains from one sample, sequenced in a study of shared clonotypes between healthy human individuals. Measured with immunoSEQ multiplex PCR; TCRdb has only the in-frame clones, and not every one. The sample carries about 2 million clones, roughly 94% recorded once. Naive CD8 cells lacked CD45RO, underwent positive selection for CCR7 and left out terminally differentiated effector memory CD45RA+ cells. Sequenced sample: naive CD8+ T cells sorted from blood. Every receptor here comes from a man aged 18 to 29 in good health.

The chain recombines TRBV7-6 with TRBJ1-6, with 9 bases matching TRBD1. Germline V gene sequence: CDR1 SGHVS, CDR2 FNYEAQ. V trimming: 4 bases; J trimming: 9 bases; junction bases outside the gene matches: 7. The CDR3 has 15 amino acids. CDR3 bases: TGTGCCAGCAGCTCCCCCGGGACAGGGTTTTCACCCCTCCACTTT. It translates to CASSSPGTGFSPLHF.

The chain couples TRBV9 to TRBJ2-2; D ambiguous. Germline V gives CDR1 SGDLS, CDR2 YYNGEE. The CDR3 sequence is 14 residues long. Trimming left V 1 base short and J 3 bases short, with 7 bases between. The CDR3 region is CASSVWGDTGELFF. Written as DNA, the CDR3 is TGTGCCAGCAGCGTATGGGGTGACACCGGGGAGCTGTTTTTT.

The genes are TRBV15 and TRBJ2-1; 11 bases align to TRBD2. Trimming removed 4 bases from V and 4 bases from J; junction bases left unmatched: 18. Germline V gene sequence: CDR1 LNHNV, CDR2 YYDKDF (reference sequence). There are 20 residues in the CDR3. This chain's CDR3 is CATSTTSAELAGERYNEQFF. The CDR3 DNA is TGTGCCACCAGCACAACAAGCGCCGAACTAGCGGGGGAGCGATACAATGAGCAGTTCTTC.

The chain carries TRBV10-3 and TRBJ2-5, with D uncertain. V was trimmed by 2 bases and J by 1 base, leaving 8 bases between them. Germline V gene lookup returns CDR1 ENHRY and CDR2 SYGVKD. The CDR3 is made up of 14 amino acids. CDR3 residues: CAISEPHIQETQYF. The CDR3 DNA follows: TGTGCCATCAGTGAGCCTCACATCCAAGAGACCCAGTACTTC.

This sequence joins TRBV19 and TRBJ1-5; TRBD1 aligns across 7 bases. CDR1 LNHDA and CDR2 SQIVND come from the germline V gene (reference sequence). V gave up 6 bases and J gave up 3 bases; unmatched junction bases: 8. The CDR3 contains 15 residues. CDR3 residues: CASSVDRDDNQPQHF. CDR3 DNA: TGTGCCAGTAGCGTCGACAGGGATGACAATCAGCCCCAGCATTTT.

The V gene is TRBV4-1, the J gene TRBJ2-7; the D gene is possibly TRBD2 (5 bases). The CDR3 runs 15 residues. The ends were cut back, 0 bases at V and 3 bases at J, with 12 bases in the middle. Germline V CDR1 and CDR2: MGHRA, YSYEKL. The CDR3 DNA reads as TGCGCCAGCAGCCAAGATCCGAGCGGTGTCTACGAGCAGTACTTC. Translation gives CASSQDPSGVYEQYF.

The chain couples TRBV13 to TRBJ2-6, with 7 bases identical to TRBD1. This CDR3 has 19 residues. Germline CDR1 reads PRHDT; CDR2 reads FYEKMQ (reference sequence). The J segment lost 2 bases and the V segment lost 5 bases, leaving 15 bases of the junction unmatched. CDR3 sequence: CASSPPTGHVLPGANVLTF. The CDR3 coding sequence is TGTGCCAGCAGCCCACCGACAGGGCATGTTCTTCCTGGGGCCAACGTCCTGACTTTC.

This rearrangement joins TRBV10-2 to TRBJ2-7; 11 nucleotides line up with TRBD2. This CDR3 has 15 amino acids. The V segment lost 3 bases and the J segment 7 bases; nucleotides outside the gene matches: 8. CDR1 is WSHSY and CDR2 is SAAADI in the germline V gene. CDR3 DNA: TGCGCCAGCAGTGATTTAGCGGGGGGGCCGCGGGAGCAGTACTTC. Amino acids: CASSDLAGGPREQYF.

The chain employs TRBV9 and TRBJ1-3; no clear D gene. The CDR3 is 19 residues long. In germline, CDR1 is SGDLS, CDR2 YYNGEE. Trimming shortened V by 7 bases and J by 0 bases, and 26 bases separated the two germline ends. This chain's CDR3 is CASGDSTTAITSSGNTIYF. The CDR3 bases are TGTGCCAGCGGAGATTCGACCACAGCAATAACGAGCTCTGGAAACACCATATATTTT.

This chain connects TRBV13 to TRBJ2-3; 14 nucleotides match TRBD2. The CDR3 loop spans 19 amino acids. Germline CDR1 PRHDT, CDR2 FYEKMQ (reference sequence). Unmatched junction bases numbered 10, after V lost 5 bases and J lost 0 bases. The chain's CDR3 is CASSPEPGLAGASTDTQYF. The CDR3 DNA reads as TGTGCCAGCAGCCCGGAACCGGGACTAGCGGGGGCCAGCACAGATACGCAGTATTTT.

The chain couples TRBV6-5 to TRBJ2-7, with 8 positions matching TRBD1. This CDR3 contains 15 residues. Per germline, CDR1 MNHEY and CDR2 SVGAGI. J lost 4 bases, V lost 6 bases, and 11 bases had no gene match. CDR3: CASSPTGVDSYEQYF. CDR3 DNA sequence: TGTGCCAGCAGCCCGACAGGGGTTGATAGTTACGAGCAGTACTTC.

The V and J genes are TRBV7-9 and TRBJ2-3; D possibly corresponds to TRBD2 (5 bases). CDR1 is SEHNR, CDR2 FQNEAQ, per germline (reference sequence). The CDR3 is made up of 12 amino acids. The germline V and J ends were trimmed by 8 bases and 5 bases, with 11 bases remaining between them. The CDR3 DNA sequence: TGTGCCAGCGCAACGGGGAGAGATACGCAGTATTTT. Residues: CASATGRDTQYF.

This chain connects TRBV9 to TRBJ2-7, with D tentatively TRBD1 or TRBD2 (5 bases each). CDR1 SGDLS and CDR2 YYNGEE come from the germline V gene. There are 15 residues in the CDR3. V was shortened by 0 bases and J by 3 bases, with 13 bases between the two germline ends. CDR3 amino acids: CASSVGKGPLYEQYF. CDR3 bases: TGTGCCAGCAGCGTAGGAAAGGGACCACTCTACGAGCAGTACTTC.

Notes on this clone: This sample includes further DNA sequences coding for the same CDR3. The chain carries TRBV7-9 and TRBJ1-6, with a weak D call TRBD1 (5 bases). The CDR3 spans 16 residues. The germline V gene encodes CDR1 SEHNR and CDR2 FQNEAQ (reference sequence). V was pared by 1 base and J by 0 bases, with 7 bases between. CDR3 amino acids: CASSLGGSSYNSPLHF. The CDR3 DNA is TGTGCCAGCAGCTTAGGGGGCAGCTCCTATAATTCACCCCTCCACTTT. Combining the CDR3 with reference TRBV7-9 and TRBJ1-6 gives the whole variable domain DTGVSQNPRHKITKRGQNVTFRCDPISEHNRLYWYRQTLGQGPEFLTYFQNEAQLEKSRLLSDRFSAERPKGSFSTLEIQRTEQGDSAMYLCASSLGGSSYNSPLHFGNGTRLTVT.

The chain has TRBV28 and TRBJ2-2; D not certain. The CDR3 covers 13 residues. Germline CDR1 and CDR2: MDHEN and SYDVKM. The V gene lost 6 bases and the J gene lost 4 bases, with 9 bases spanning the gap. CDR3 coding DNA: TGTGCCAGCAGCGGCAGTATCACCGGGGAGCTGTTTTTT. This gives the protein CASSGSITGELFF.

This chain links TRBV27 with TRBJ2-1; 10 nucleotides align to TRBD2. CDR1 and CDR2 from the germline V gene are MNHEY and SMNVEV (reference sequence). The CDR3 is 15 residues long. Germline trimming cut 5 bases from V and 2 bases from J; bases unmatched to any gene: 3. CDR3 nucleotide sequence: TGTGCCAGCAGTATTCTAGCGGGAGCCTACAATGAGCAGTTCTTC. Translation: CASSILAGAYNEQFF.

V is TRBV28 and J is TRBJ1-1; perhaps TRBD1 as D (5 bases). The CDR3 sequence is 15 residues long. CDR1 is MDHEN and CDR2 is SYDVKM in the germline V gene. V dropped 5 bases and J dropped 7 bases, with 20 bases sitting between them. This CDR3 is CASSPLAGQGLEAFF. DNA of the CDR3: TGTGCCAGCAGTCCCCTGGCCGGGCAGGGCCTTGAAGCTTTCTTT.

Comments on this clone: This specimen includes other DNA sequences encoding the same CDR3. V and J are TRBV13 and TRBJ2-7; D is undetermined. Germline values: CDR1 PRHDT, CDR2 FYEKMQ (reference sequence). This CDR3 has 13 amino acids. Trimming took 5 bases from V and 0 from J, leaving 8 bases between them. The CDR3 DNA reads TGTGCCAGCAGCGTTGGTAGCTCCTACGAGCAGTACTTC. Translation: CASSVGSSYEQYF. The variable domain in full, completed from reference TRBV13 and TRBJ2-7, reads AAGVIQSPRHLIKEKRETATLKCYPIPRHDTVYWYQQGPGQDPQFLISFYEKMQSDKGSIPDRFSAQQFSDYHSELNMSSLELGDSALYFCASSVGSSYEQYFGPGTRLTVT.

V and J are TRBV13 and TRBJ2-5, with D perhaps TRBD1 or TRBD2 (5 bases each). CDR3 length equals 16 residues. Trimming pared 4 bases from V and 2 bases from J, leaving 17 bases between. From germline, CDR1 is PRHDT and CDR2 FYEKMQ (reference sequence). The CDR3 reads CASSSAVSGIQETQYF. As DNA, the CDR3 is TGTGCCAGCAGCTCAGCGGTGTCAGGGATTCAAGAGACCCAGTACTTC.

A note on this clone: Other nucleotide sequences from this sample produce the same CDR3. V gene TRBV9 combines with J gene TRBJ1-3; D possibly corresponds to TRBD1 (5 bases). From germline, CDR1 is SGDLS and CDR2 YYNGEE. The germline V and J ends were trimmed by 2 bases and 3 bases, with 9 bases remaining between them. The CDR3 length is 14 residues. The CDR3 protein is CASSVGGVGNTIYF. DNA for the CDR3: TGTGCCAGCAGCGTTGGAGGGGTTGGAAACACCATATATTTT.

The chain uses TRBV27 and TRBJ1-1; D is ambiguous. CDR1 is MNHEY and CDR2 is SMNVEV in the germline V gene (reference sequence). Trimming took 6 bases from V and 1 from J, leaving 9 bases between them. The CDR3 sequence is 13 residues long. The CDR3: CASRQGRNTEAFF. The CDR3 bases are TGTGCCAGCAGGCAAGGGAGGAACACTGAAGCTTTCTTT.

The gene calls are TRBV5-6 and TRBJ1-5, with a possible D match to TRBD1 (5 bases). Germline CDR1 and CDR2: SGHDT and YYEEEE. The CDR3 length is 15 residues. V was clipped by 0 bases and J by 4 bases, with 11 bases between them. As DNA, the CDR3 is TGTGCCAGCAGCTTGGAGGCGGCAGGGAATCAGCCCCAGCATTTT. Protein sequence: CASSLEAAGNQPQHF. The complete variable domain, with remaining parts taken from reference TRBV5-6 and TRBJ1-5, reads DAGVTQSPTHLIKTRGQQVTLRCSPKSGHDTVSWYQQALGQGPQFIFQYYEEEERQRGNFPDRFSGHQFPNYSSELNVNALLLGDSALYLCASSLEAAGNQPQHFGDGTRLSIL.

With respect to this clone: The junction shows a germline mismatch at one end, possibly a read error. This chain links TRBV2 with TRBJ1-1, with TRBD1 identical over 7 bases. Germline values: CDR1 SNHLY, CDR2 FYNNEI. CDR3 length equals 13 residues. The CDR3 DNA follows: TGTGCCAGCAGAGAAGTGACAGGGCATGAAGCTTTCTTT. Residues: CASREVTGHEAFF.

This chain connects TRBV9 to TRBJ2-7; 7 bases match TRBD2. Germline CDR1 reads SGDLS; CDR2 reads YYNGEE. With 4 bases clipped from V and 7 bases from J, the junction kept 14 bases outside the gene matches. The CDR3 covers 15 residues. Here the CDR3 reads CASSLGSGGSGEQYF. CDR3 DNA sequence: TGTGCCAGCAGCCTGGGGAGTGGCGGGAGTGGAGAGCAGTACTTC.

The rearrangement links TRBV5-5 to TRBJ1-2; no clear D. Trimming cost V 0 bases and J 7 bases, with 13 bases left between them. CDR1 is SGHKS and CDR2 is YYEKEE in the germline V gene (reference sequence). The CDR3 is made up of 14 amino acids. CDR3 DNA sequence: TGTGCCAGCAGCTTGGGAGGGAGTCTTGGTGGCTACACCTTC. Its protein product is CASSLGGSLGGYTF.

V gene TRBV7-8 combines with J gene TRBJ1-4; the match to TRBD1 covers 11 bases. V was clipped by 2 bases and J by 5 bases; unmatched bases: 7. This CDR3 is 17 amino acids long. Per germline, CDR1 SGHVS and CDR2 FQNEAQ. Here the CDR3 reads CASSLFPGTGGNEKLFF. In DNA form, the CDR3 reads TGTGCCAGCAGCTTATTTCCTGGGACAGGGGGAAATGAAAAACTGTTTTTT.

The rearrangement uses TRBV4-1 and TRBJ2-1, with a tentative D call TRBD2 (7 bases). CDR3 length: 15 amino acids. Germline V lookup: CDR1 MGHRA, CDR2 YSYEKL. V was trimmed by 1 base and J by 9 bases, leaving 16 bases between them. The CDR3 nucleotides are TGCGCCAGCAGCCAAGTCGGGGGGCTAGTACGTGAGCAGTTCTTC. Translation gives CASSQVGGLVREQFF.

This sequence joins TRBV4-3 and TRBJ1-2, with D possibly TRBD1 on 5 matching bases. The germline V gene encodes CDR1 LGHNA and CDR2 YSLEER. This CDR3 contains 14 residues. Trimming removed 1 base from V and 11 bases from J, with 17 bases in between. The CDR3 spells CASSQGGLIRTYTF. The CDR3 DNA sequence: TGCGCCAGCAGCCAAGGGGGACTAATTCGGACTTACACCTTC.

The rearrangement links TRBV15 to TRBJ2-5; TRBD2 matches at 16 bases. V lost 4 bases, J lost 7 bases, and 6 bases stayed unmatched. CDR1 is LNHNV, CDR2 YYDKDF, per germline (reference sequence). CDR3 size: 16 residues. The CDR3 is CATSTGTSGRAVTQYF. CDR3 sequence (DNA): TGTGCCACCAGCACGGGGACTAGCGGGAGGGCCGTGACCCAGTACTTC.

V is TRBV10-1 and J is TRBJ2-7, with D perhaps matching TRBD2 (6 bases). The CDR3 runs 14 residues. Germline assignment: CDR1 WNHNN and CDR2 SYGVQD (reference sequence). The CDR3 spells CARRGKNITYEQYF. The DNA for the CDR3 is TGCGCGAGGCGGGGTAAAAATATTACCTACGAGCAGTACTTC.

The V call is TRBV4-1, the J call TRBJ1-5; 7 nucleotides line up with TRBD1. Germline values: CDR1 MGHRA, CDR2 YSYEKL. Germline trimming cut 5 bases from V and 16 bases from J; bases unmatched to any gene: 8. The CDR3 runs 11 residues. The CDR3 protein is CASSSGGVRHF. The CDR3 bases are TGCGCCAGCAGCTCAGGGGGGGTGAGACATTTT.